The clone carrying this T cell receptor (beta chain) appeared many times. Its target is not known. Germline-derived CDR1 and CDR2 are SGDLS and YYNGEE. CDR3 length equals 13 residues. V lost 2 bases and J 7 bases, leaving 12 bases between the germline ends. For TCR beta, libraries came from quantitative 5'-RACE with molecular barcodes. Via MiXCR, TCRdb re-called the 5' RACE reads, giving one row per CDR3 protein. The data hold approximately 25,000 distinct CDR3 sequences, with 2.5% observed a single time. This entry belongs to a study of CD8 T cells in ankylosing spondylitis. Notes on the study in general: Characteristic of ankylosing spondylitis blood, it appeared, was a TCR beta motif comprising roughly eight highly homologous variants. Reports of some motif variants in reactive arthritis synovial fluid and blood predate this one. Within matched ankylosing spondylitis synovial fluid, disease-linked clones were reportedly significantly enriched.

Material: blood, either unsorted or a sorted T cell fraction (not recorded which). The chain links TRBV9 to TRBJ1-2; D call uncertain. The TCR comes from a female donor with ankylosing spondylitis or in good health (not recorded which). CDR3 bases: TGTGCCAGCAGCGTGTCGAATTCCGGTGGCTACACCTTC. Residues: CASSVSNSGGYTF.